This TCR beta chain was identified during a study of blood T cell repertoires in COVID-19. Across the whole study: COVID-19 samples collected from the United States, Italy and Spain covered acute and convalescent phases. PBMCs, B-cell-depleted T cells, or T cells were the source of the cDNA or gDNA that made up the material.

Germline V gene sequence: CDR1 SEHNR, CDR2 FQNEAQ (reference sequence). V was trimmed by 4 bases and J by 0 bases, leaving 13 bases between them. The CDR3 runs to 15 residues. Under the authors' procedure: Estimation of nucleated cell counts was performed using reference gene primer amplification. Generated by immunoSEQ multiplex PCR, the TCRdb table keeps only in-frame clones and is missing some. V and J calls and clone size are those listed in that table; D and trimming were worked out from the DNA. The sample comprises approximately 99,000 clones, 65% to 85% of which are singletons, and roughly 2.1% rests with the top ten.

Source material: peripheral blood. The clonotype originates from a man between 65 and 80 years old with active or convalescent COVID-19. The rearrangement links TRBV7-9 to TRBJ2-7; possible D gene TRBD1, 6 bases. The CDR3 here is CASSSQGSLSYEQYF. CDR3 in DNA: TGTGCCAGCAGCTCACAGGGCAGCCTCTCCTACGAGCAGTACTTC.